Listed below are T cell receptor beta chains from one sample, sequenced in a study of neoadjuvant anti-PD-1 for oral cavity cancer. Sequencing was performed with immunoSEQ multiplex PCR; in TCRdb, only in-frame clones are kept and a portion is missing. The sample carries tens of thousands of clones, about 86% recorded once. The sequenced sample was PBMCs, obtained before nivolumab (anti-PD-1) treatment. The source is a person aged 35-80 years with oral cavity squamous cell carcinoma. Each CDR3 is given with its conserved first and last residue. Fields, in order: CDR3 length, J gene, clone size, D gene, V gene, CDR3 DNA, CDR3 protein. D genes are given only for firm matches. Clone size, where shown, is once, few, many, or a class for clones that have expanded.

>13|TRBJ1-2|.|.|TRBV10-1
TGCGCCAGCAGTGCTGACAGGACCCATGGCTACACCTTC
CASSADRTHGYTF
>15|TRBJ2-2|.|.|TRBV9
TGTGCCAGCAGCGTATTACAGGAGAACACCGGGGAGCTGTTTTTT
CASSVLQENTGELFF
>15|TRBJ1-3|.|.|TRBV30
TGTGCCTGGAAGCCCGCGAGTCCATTTGGAAACACCATATATTTT
CAWKPASPFGNTIYF
>15|TRBJ1-1|.|.|TRBV5-4
TGTGCCAGCAGTTTCGGGACGGTCCTGAACACTGAAGCTTTCTTT
CASSFGTVLNTEAFF
>11|TRBJ2-7|.|.|TRBV5-8
TGTGCCAGCAGCTTGGGGTACGAGCAGTACTTC
CASSLGYEQYF
>14|TRBJ2-4|.|.|TRBV2
TGTGCCAGCAACGGGGTTCTAGCCAAAAACATTCAGTACTTC
CASNGVLAKNIQYF
>12|TRBJ1-1|few|.|TRBV29-1
TGCAGCGTTGGACAAGCGAACACTGAAGCTTTCTTT
CSVGQANTEAFF
>14|TRBJ1-4|.|.|TRBV7-8
TGTGCCAGCAGCTCGGGACCCAGTAATGAAAAACTGTTTTTT
CASSSGPSNEKLFF
>15|TRBJ1-1|.|.|TRBV10-3
TGTGCCATCAGTGAGGTCAGGACTTTGAACACTGAAGCTTTCTTT
CAISEVRTLNTEAFF
>14|TRBJ1-3|.|.|TRBV2
TGTGCCAGCAGCGGAGCGGGGACTGGAAACACCATATATTTT
CASSGAGTGNTIYF
>15|TRBJ1-3|.|TRBD1|TRBV6-1
TGTGCCAGCAGTGAGACAGGGGGCTCTGGAAACACCATATATTTT
CASSETGGSGNTIYF
>17|TRBJ2-2|.|TRBD2|TRBV30
TGTGCCTGGAGTAAGACACGGACTAGCGGGGACACCGGGGAGCTGTTTTTT
CAWSKTRTSGDTGELFF
>15|TRBJ1-6|few|.|TRBV5-4
TGTGCCAGCAGCCCCAGAGGTGGGACTAATTCACCCCTCCACTTT
CASSPRGGTNSPLHF
>16|TRBJ1-3|.|.|TRBV9
TGTGCCAGCAGCGTAGCTCTACAGGGTGTTGGAAACACCATATATTTT
CASSVALQGVGNTIYF
>13|TRBJ2-7|.|.|TRBV5-4
TGTGCCAGCAGCTATGGCCAGACCTACGAGCAGTACTTC
CASSYGQTYEQYF
>14|TRBJ1-1|.|.|TRBV18
TGTGCCAGCTCTCGTGACGTGGGGAACACTGAAGCTTTCTTT
CASSRDVGNTEAFF
>12|TRBJ2-7|once|.|TRBV10-3
TGTGCCGTCAGCTCGGGGGAAAACGAGCAGTACTTC
CAVSSGENEQYF
>12|TRBJ2-1|once|.|TRBV21-1
TGTGCCAGCAGGGACTCCTACAATGAGCAGTTCTTC
CASRDSYNEQFF
>15|TRBJ2-1|.|TRBD1|TRBV10-3
TGTGCCATCAAATCGGACAGGGGGTTTTTCAATGAGCAGTTCTTC
CAIKSDRGFFNEQFF
>13|TRBJ1-3|.|.|TRBV2
TGTGCCAGCCGGGGTCGCTCTGGAAACACCATATATTTT
CASRGRSGNTIYF
>15|TRBJ2-2|.|.|TRBV29-1
TGCAGCGTTGAAGCGGCAGGACTGAACACCGGGGAGCTGTTTTTT
CSVEAAGLNTGELFF
>15|TRBJ2-3|.|.|TRBV5-1
TGCGCCAGCAGCTTGGCGGGAAAGAGCACAGATACGCAGTATTTT
CASSLAGKSTDTQYF
>15|TRBJ1-1|.|.|TRBV9
TGTGCCAGCAGCGTAGAAGGCTTCCTGAACACTGAAGCTTTCTTT
CASSVEGFLNTEAFF
>11|TRBJ2-1|.|.|TRBV2
TGTGCCAGCAGTCCCTACAATGAGCAGTTCTTC
CASSPYNEQFF
>17|TRBJ2-7|.|.|TRBV11-2
TGTGCCAGCAGCTTAGTAAGGGAGCAGGGACGCTCCTACGAGCAGTACTTC
CASSLVREQGRSYEQYF
>18|TRBJ2-3|.|TRBD2|TRBV5-1
TGCGCCAGCACCTTCTTAGGACTAGCGGGGGGAAGCACAGATACGCAGTATTTT
CASTFLGLAGGSTDTQYF
>15|TRBJ1-3|.|TRBD1|TRBV19
TGTGCCAGCAGTAACAGGGGGCGTTATGGAAACACCATATATTTT
CASSNRGRYGNTIYF
>14|TRBJ1-2|few|.|TRBV19
TGTGCCAGTAGTATGATGCTGTCTAACTATGGCTACACCTTC
CASSMMLSNYGYTF
>15|TRBJ2-1|.|TRBD1|TRBV6-1
TGTGCCAGCAGAGTTGGGACAGGGAATAGGGATGAGCAGTTCTTC
CASRVGTGNRDEQFF
>17|TRBJ1-3|few|.|TRBV4-1
TGCGCCAGCAGCCAAGGAATGGCGAGGGGCACTGGAAACACCATATATTTT
CASSQGMARGTGNTIYF
>16|TRBJ1-2|.|.|TRBV7-2
TGTGCCAGCAGCTTAAGGGGGGGACTTGGTAACTATGGCTACACCTTC
CASSLRGGLGNYGYTF
>14|TRBJ1-3|.|.|TRBV28
TGTGCCAGCAGTTTTGCGGGGAGGGCAAACACCATATATTTT
CASSFAGRANTIYF
>15|TRBJ1-1|.|TRBD1|TRBV7-8
TGTGCCAGCAGCTACACCGGGACAGGGTTGGGTGAAGCTTTCTTT
CASSYTGTGLGEAFF
>17|TRBJ2-7|.|.|TRBV5-4
TGTGCCAGCAGCTTCCCGGTTGGGGGGGGCAGCTCCTACGAGCAGTACTTC
CASSFPVGGGSSYEQYF
>12|TRBJ2-7|.|.|TRBV27
TGTGCCAGCAGTCCCCCCACTCGCGAGCAGTACTTC
CASSPPTREQYF
>15|TRBJ2-1|.|.|TRBV5-1
TGCGCCAGCAGACGTCAGGGGGGATCTAACAATGAGCAGTTCTTC
CASRRQGGSNNEQFF
>14|TRBJ1-6|.|.|TRBV30
TGTGCCTGGAGTGTAGGGACCTTGGGGTCACCCCTCCACTTT
CAWSVGTLGSPLHF
>15|TRBJ1-5|.|.|TRBV19
TGTGCCAGTAGTACTATAGCTGGGAGCAATCAGCCCCAGCATTTT
CASSTIAGSNQPQHF
>14|TRBJ1-2|few|.|TRBV11-2
TGTGCCAGCAGGCCTATTAGGGCAGGGGATGGCTACACCTTC
CASRPIRAGDGYTF
>14|TRBJ1-2|.|TRBD1|TRBV11-2
TGTGCCAGCAGCTTTACAGGGGGTAGCTATGGCTACACCTTC
CASSFTGGSYGYTF
>15|TRBJ1-5|.|TRBD1|TRBV30
TGTGCCTGGGCCGCACAGGACAGGACTAATCAGCCCCAGCATTTT
CAWAAQDRTNQPQHF
>16|TRBJ1-2|.|TRBD1|TRBV6-1
TGTGCCAGCAGTGAAGGGGGGACAGGGGGGAACTATGGCTACACCTTC
CASSEGGTGGNYGYTF
>14|TRBJ2-5|.|TRBD1|TRBV5-1
TGCGCCAGCAGCTTGAGGGACAGCGGAGAGACCCAGTACTTC
CASSLRDSGETQYF
>16|TRBJ2-1|.|.|TRBV7-6
TGTGCCAGCAGCTTAACAGTAGCGGCCTCCTACAATGAGCAGTTCTTC
CASSLTVAASYNEQFF
>16|TRBJ1-1|.|TRBD1|TRBV7-8
TGTGCCAGCAGCTTAGAACCCAGGGGGCGGATCACTGAAGCTTTCTTT
CASSLEPRGRITEAFF
>15|TRBJ1-1|once|TRBD1|TRBV2
TGTGCCAGCAGTGAATGGACAGGGGGGGACACTGAAGCTTTCTTT
CASSEWTGGDTEAFF
>14|TRBJ1-6|.|.|TRBV5-1
TGCGCCAGCAGCTTGGTCCACTCGGATTCACCCCTCCACTTT
CASSLVHSDSPLHF
>15|TRBJ2-6|once|.|TRBV4-1
TGCGCCAGCAGCCAGGTAGACTCTGGGGCCAACGTCCTGACTTTC
CASSQVDSGANVLTF
>14|TRBJ2-7|.|TRBD2|TRBV7-2
TGTGCCAGCAGCCAGGGATGGGGGGGGAGTGAGCAGTACTTC
CASSQGWGGSEQYF
>16|TRBJ1-3|.|.|TRBV6-1
TGTGCCAGCAGTGAATACAGTTTGGCTTCAGGAAACACCATATATTTT
CASSEYSLASGNTIYF
>15|TRBJ2-7|.|.|TRBV9
TGTGCCAGCAGCGTAGGGTCGGCGCAGGTCGGCGAGCAGTACTTC
CASSVGSAQVGEQYF
>16|TRBJ2-2|.|TRBD1|TRBV6-1
TGTGCCAGCAGTGCGTTTACAGGGGCGAACACCGGGGAGCTGTTTTTT
CASSAFTGANTGELFF
>15|TRBJ1-5|.|TRBD1|TRBV7-8
TGTGCCAGCAGCCAGGGACAGGGGGCCGGCCAGCCCCAGCATTTT
CASSQGQGAGQPQHF
>15|TRBJ2-6|.|.|TRBV5-1
TGCGCCAGCAGCTTGCGATACTCTGGGGCCAACGTCCTGACTTTC
CASSLRYSGANVLTF